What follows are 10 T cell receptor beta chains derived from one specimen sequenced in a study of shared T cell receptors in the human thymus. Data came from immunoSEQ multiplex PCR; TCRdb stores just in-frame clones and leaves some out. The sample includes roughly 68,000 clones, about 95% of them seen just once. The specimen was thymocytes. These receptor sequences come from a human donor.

CDR3 residues: CASSPTPGLQYYGYTF. The CDR3 region has the DNA TGTGCCAGCTCACCTACCCCGGGACTCCAATACTATGGCTACACCTTC. The chain uses TRBV18 and TRBJ1-2; D perhaps matches TRBD1 (5 bases). The CDR3 is made up of 16 amino acids. Trimming stripped 3 bases from V and 3 bases from J, with 17 bases between. Per the germline V gene, CDR1 is KGHSH and CDR2 is LQKENI.

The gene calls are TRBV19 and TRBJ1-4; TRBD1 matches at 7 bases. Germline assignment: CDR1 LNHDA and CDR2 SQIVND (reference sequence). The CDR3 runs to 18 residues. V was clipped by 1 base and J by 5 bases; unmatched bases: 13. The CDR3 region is CASSIGGGGAYWNEKLFF. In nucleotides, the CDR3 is TGTGCCAGTAGTATAGGGGGAGGGGGCGCCTACTGGAATGAAAAACTGTTTTTT. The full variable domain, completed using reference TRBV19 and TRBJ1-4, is DGGITQSPKYLFRKEGQNVTLSCEQNLNHDAMYWYRQDPGQGLRLIYYSQIVNDFQKGDIAEGYSVSREKKESFPLTVTSAQKNPTAFYLCASSIGGGGAYWNEKLFFGSGTQLSVL.

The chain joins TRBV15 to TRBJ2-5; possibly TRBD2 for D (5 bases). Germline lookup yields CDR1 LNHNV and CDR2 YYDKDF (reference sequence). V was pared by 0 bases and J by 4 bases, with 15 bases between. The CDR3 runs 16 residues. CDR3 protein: CATSREIPRVRETQYF. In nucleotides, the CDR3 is TGTGCCACCAGCAGAGAAATCCCGAGGGTTAGAGAGACCCAGTACTTC.

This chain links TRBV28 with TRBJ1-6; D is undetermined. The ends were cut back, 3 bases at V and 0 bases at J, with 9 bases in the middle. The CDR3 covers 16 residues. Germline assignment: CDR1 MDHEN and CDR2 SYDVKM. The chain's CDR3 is CASSFPEDSYNSPLHF. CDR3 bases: TGTGCCAGCAGTTTCCCGGAAGACTCCTATAATTCACCCCTCCACTTT.

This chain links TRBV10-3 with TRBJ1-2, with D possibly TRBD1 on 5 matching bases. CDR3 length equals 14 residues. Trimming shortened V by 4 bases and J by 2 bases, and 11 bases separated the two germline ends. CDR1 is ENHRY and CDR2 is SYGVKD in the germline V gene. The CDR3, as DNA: TGTGCCATCAGTGCGGGGGACGGAAACTATGGCTACACCTTC. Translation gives CAISAGDGNYGYTF.

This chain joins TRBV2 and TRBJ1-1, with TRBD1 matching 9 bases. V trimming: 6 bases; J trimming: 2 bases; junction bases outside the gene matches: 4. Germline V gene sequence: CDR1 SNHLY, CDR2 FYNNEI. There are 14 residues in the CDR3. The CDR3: CASSLQGANTEAFF. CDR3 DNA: TGTGCCAGCAGCCTACAGGGGGCAAACACTGAAGCTTTCTTT.

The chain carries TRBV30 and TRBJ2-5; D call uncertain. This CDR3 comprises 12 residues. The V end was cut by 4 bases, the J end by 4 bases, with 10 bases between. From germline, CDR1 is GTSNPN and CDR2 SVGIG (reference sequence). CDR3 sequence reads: CAWKGRIETQYF. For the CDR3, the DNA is TGTGCCTGGAAGGGTAGAATAGAGACCCAGTACTTC.

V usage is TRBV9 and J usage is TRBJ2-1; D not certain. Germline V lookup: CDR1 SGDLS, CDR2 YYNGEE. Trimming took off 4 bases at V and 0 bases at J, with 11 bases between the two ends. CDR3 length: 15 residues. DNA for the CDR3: TGTGCCAGCAGCCCCTGCCCATGCTCCTACAATGAGCAGTTCTTC. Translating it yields CASSPCPCSYNEQFF.

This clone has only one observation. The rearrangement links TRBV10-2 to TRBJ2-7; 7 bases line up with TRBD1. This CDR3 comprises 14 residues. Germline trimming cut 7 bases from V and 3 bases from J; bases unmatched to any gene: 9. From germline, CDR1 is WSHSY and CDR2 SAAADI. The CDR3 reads CASKMGTEFYEQYF. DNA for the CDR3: TGCGCCAGCAAGATGGGGACAGAGTTCTACGAGCAGTACTTC.

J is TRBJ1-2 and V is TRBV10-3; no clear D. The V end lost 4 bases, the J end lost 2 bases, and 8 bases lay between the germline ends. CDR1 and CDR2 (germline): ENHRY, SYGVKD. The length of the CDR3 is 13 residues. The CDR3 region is CAISVDTNYGYTF. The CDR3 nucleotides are TGTGCCATCAGTGTAGACACCAACTATGGCTACACCTTC.